This TCR beta chain was recorded in a study of early T cells in non-severe SARS-CoV-2 infection. Broader study findings: Missing private and CD4 specificities, VDJdb matching favored anti-spike CD8 responses.

This clonotype turned up a few times. The antigen is undetermined. Tagging with unique molecular identifiers was applied to individual cDNA molecules. TCRdb called the 5' RACE reads again in MiXCR, with one record for every CDR3 protein. The sample lists tens of thousands of distinct CDR3 sequences, roughly 15% occurring once. The origin of this receptor is an adult who was a healthcare worker with PCR-confirmed SARS-CoV-2 infection or an uninfected control (not recorded which). Specimen: whole blood, collected at baseline.

CDR3 loop: CASSQLGQDLGTLFYNEQFF. The CDR3, as DNA: TGCGCCAGCAGTCAGTTGGGACAGGATCTCGGGACTTTGTTTTACAATGAGCAGTTCTTC. The chain combines TRBV23-1 with TRBJ2-1; 8 bases match TRBD1. TRBV23-1 is annotated as an ORF whose role is uncertain. The CDR3 length is 20 residues. The J segment lost 4 bases and the V segment lost 3 bases, leaving 20 bases of the junction unmatched.